Listed below are T cell receptor beta chains from one sample, sequenced in a study of cytomegalovirus exposure and HLA in healthy donors. Assay used: immunoSEQ multiplex PCR; TCRdb lists only in-frame clones, some missing. This sample yields approximately 110,000 clones, of which 75% to 90% are seen a single time; 6% to 8% belongs to the top ten. The sequenced sample consisted of PBMCs. The receptors come from a man aged 25-40 years in good health and CMV-seropositive. The CDR3 runs from the conserved cysteine through the conserved F or W. Each record gives: CDR3 DNA, CDR3 protein, clone size, J gene, V gene, D gene. The D gene is left open where the match is weak. Only part of the rows carry a size: once, few, many, or a class if the clone is expanded.

CDR3 DNA: TGTGCCAGCAGCTGGACAGGGAACACCGGGGAGCTGTTTTTT
CDR3 protein: CASSWTGNTGELFF
clone size: .
J gene: TRBJ2-2
V gene: TRBV11-2
D gene: TRBD1

CDR3 DNA: TGTGCCAGCAGCGAACCTACCTTGGACACTGAAGCTTTCTTT
CDR3 protein: CASSEPTLDTEAFF
clone size: .
J gene: TRBJ1-1
V gene: TRBV7-9
D gene: .

CDR3 DNA: TGCGCCAGCAGCCAAGTGAGAGGAGACTCTGGAAACACCATATATTTT
CDR3 protein: CASSQVRGDSGNTIYF
clone size: .
J gene: TRBJ1-3
V gene: TRBV4-1
D gene: .

CDR3 DNA: TGTGCCAGCAGTCACGCGGGACAGACTGGAAACACCATATATTTT
CDR3 protein: CASSHAGQTGNTIYF
clone size: .
J gene: TRBJ1-3
V gene: TRBV28
D gene: TRBD1

CDR3 DNA: TGCGCCAGCAGCCAAGATCGCCACCTAGCCTACGAGCAGTACTTC
CDR3 protein: CASSQDRHLAYEQYF
clone size: .
J gene: TRBJ2-7
V gene: TRBV4-3
D gene: .

CDR3 DNA: TGTGCCAGCAATACGGGCAGGGGAACAGATACGCAGTATTTT
CDR3 protein: CASNTGRGTDTQYF
clone size: .
J gene: TRBJ2-3
V gene: TRBV28
D gene: .

CDR3 DNA: TGTGCCAGCAGCTTCGCAGGGGGAACTAATCAGCCCCAGCATTTT
CDR3 protein: CASSFAGGTNQPQHF
clone size: .
J gene: TRBJ1-5
V gene: TRBV7-9
D gene: TRBD1

CDR3 DNA: TGTGCCAGCTCACCACCTACCTACGAGCAGTACTTC
CDR3 protein: CASSPPTYEQYF
clone size: .
J gene: TRBJ2-7
V gene: TRBV18
D gene: .

CDR3 DNA: TGTGCCAGCAGCGTTGTGACCAGGGACACTGAAGCTTTCTTT
CDR3 protein: CASSVVTRDTEAFF
clone size: .
J gene: TRBJ1-1
V gene: TRBV9
D gene: .

CDR3 DNA: TGTGCCAGCAGTGAATGGGGGCGGGGGGGAGAGACCCAGTACTTC
CDR3 protein: CASSEWGRGGETQYF
clone size: .
J gene: TRBJ2-5
V gene: TRBV25-1
D gene: TRBD2

CDR3 DNA: TGTGCCTGGAGTGGTGTGGCGGGGGGGCTAGAAGCCCAGTACTTC
CDR3 protein: CAWSGVAGGLEAQYF
clone size: .
J gene: TRBJ2-5
V gene: TRBV30
D gene: TRBD2

CDR3 DNA: TGCGCCAGCAGCCCTACAGCCTCTGGAAACACCATATATTTT
CDR3 protein: CASSPTASGNTIYF
clone size: .
J gene: TRBJ1-3
V gene: TRBV5-1
D gene: .

CDR3 DNA: TGTGCCAGCAGCTTGGACCGGGACACAGATACGCAGTATTTT
CDR3 protein: CASSLDRDTDTQYF
clone size: .
J gene: TRBJ2-3
V gene: TRBV5-6
D gene: .

CDR3 DNA: TGCGCCAGCAGCCAGGGGGACAGGATGTATGGCTACACCTTC
CDR3 protein: CASSQGDRMYGYTF
clone size: .
J gene: TRBJ1-2
V gene: TRBV4-3
D gene: TRBD1

CDR3 DNA: TGTGCCAGCAGCTTAGAAGCGGGGGGGTCCCATGAGCAGTTCTTC
CDR3 protein: CASSLEAGGSHEQFF
clone size: .
J gene: TRBJ2-1
V gene: TRBV7-2
D gene: TRBD2

CDR3 DNA: TGTGCCAGTAGGGCGGAGGGGACCCAGTACTTC
CDR3 protein: CASRAEGTQYF
clone size: .
J gene: TRBJ2-5
V gene: TRBV19
D gene: .

CDR3 DNA: TGTGCCTGGAGTGAGGGGGGGATGTACGGCTACACCTTC
CDR3 protein: CAWSEGGMYGYTF
clone size: .
J gene: TRBJ1-2
V gene: TRBV30
D gene: .

CDR3 DNA: TGTGCCAGCTCACCAGGGACAGGGGCTCGGGAGACCCAGTACTTC
CDR3 protein: CASSPGTGARETQYF
clone size: .
J gene: TRBJ2-5
V gene: TRBV18
D gene: TRBD1

CDR3 DNA: TGTGCCAGTAGTACTCCAGGACAGGAACGCACAGATACGCAGTATTTT
CDR3 protein: CASSTPGQERTDTQYF
clone size: .
J gene: TRBJ2-3
V gene: TRBV19
D gene: TRBD1

CDR3 DNA: TGTGCCAGCAGTGAACAGGGGAAGTCCTACAATGAGCAGTTCTTC
CDR3 protein: CASSEQGKSYNEQFF
clone size: once
J gene: TRBJ2-1
V gene: TRBV6-1
D gene: .

CDR3 DNA: TGTGCCAGCAGTGAAGCGGCGGGGTTCGGCGGGGAGCTGTTTTTT
CDR3 protein: CASSEAAGFGGELFF
clone size: once
J gene: TRBJ2-2
V gene: TRBV6-1
D gene: .

CDR3 DNA: TGTGCCAGCAGCTTAGATTCGGGGTTGCAAGAGACCCAGTACTTC
CDR3 protein: CASSLDSGLQETQYF
clone size: .
J gene: TRBJ2-5
V gene: TRBV7-2
D gene: .

CDR3 DNA: TGTGCCAGCAGCTTCGGCAGGGTGACAGATACGCAGTATTTT
CDR3 protein: CASSFGRVTDTQYF
clone size: .
J gene: TRBJ2-3
V gene: TRBV7-2
D gene: .

CDR3 DNA: TGTGCCAGTAGTATGGAGGGGGGGCACCAGGGCTTAGAGACCCAGTACTTC
CDR3 protein: CASSMEGGHQGLETQYF
clone size: .
J gene: TRBJ2-5
V gene: TRBV19
D gene: .

CDR3 DNA: TGTGCCAGCAGCCACCGGGGGGGGAGAGAGACCCAGTACTTC
CDR3 protein: CASSHRGGRETQYF
clone size: .
J gene: TRBJ2-5
V gene: TRBV14
D gene: TRBD2

CDR3 DNA: TGTGCCAGCAGTTACTCCAGACAAGAGACCCAGTACTTC
CDR3 protein: CASSYSRQETQYF
clone size: .
J gene: TRBJ2-5
V gene: TRBV6-6
D gene: .

CDR3 DNA: TGTGCCAGCAGCTTGTCGTTGGCGGGGGGCAATTACGAGCAGTACTTC
CDR3 protein: CASSLSLAGGNYEQYF
clone size: once
J gene: TRBJ2-7
V gene: TRBV5-5
D gene: TRBD2

CDR3 DNA: TGTGCCAGCAGCCACGACAGAAATACCATGAACACTGAAGCTTTCTTT
CDR3 protein: CASSHDRNTMNTEAFF
clone size: .
J gene: TRBJ1-1
V gene: TRBV4-2
D gene: .

CDR3 DNA: TGTGCCAGCAGCCGAGAGACAGGGGGCTTTAAAAAACTGTTTTTT
CDR3 protein: CASSRETGGFKKLFF
clone size: .
J gene: TRBJ1-4
V gene: TRBV14
D gene: TRBD1

CDR3 DNA: TGTGCCAGCGGGCAGTGGACTGAAGCTTTCTTT
CDR3 protein: CASGQWTEAFF
clone size: .
J gene: TRBJ1-1
V gene: TRBV28
D gene: .

CDR3 DNA: TGTGCCATCAGTGCTAGCGGGGGGACACAAGAGACCCAGTACTTC
CDR3 protein: CAISASGGTQETQYF
clone size: .
J gene: TRBJ2-5
V gene: TRBV10-3
D gene: TRBD2

CDR3 DNA: TGTGCCAGCAGTGAAGGGGGCGGGTCCAATCAGCCCCAGCATTTT
CDR3 protein: CASSEGGGSNQPQHF
clone size: once
J gene: TRBJ1-5
V gene: TRBV25-1
D gene: .

CDR3 DNA: TGTGCCAGCAGACTCACTAGCGGGGGGTTCTACGAGCAGTACTTC
CDR3 protein: CASRLTSGGFYEQYF
clone size: .
J gene: TRBJ2-7
V gene: TRBV5-4
D gene: TRBD2

CDR3 DNA: TGTGCCACCTCGGACAGGGGGCGCGGTCAGCCCCAGCATTTT
CDR3 protein: CATSDRGRGQPQHF
clone size: .
J gene: TRBJ1-5
V gene: TRBV2
D gene: TRBD1

CDR3 DNA: TGCAGCGTTGAAGATCGCGGGCGGGACCTTAATGAGCAGTTCTTC
CDR3 protein: CSVEDRGRDLNEQFF
clone size: .
J gene: TRBJ2-1
V gene: TRBV29-1
D gene: .

CDR3 DNA: TGTGCCAGTAGTATACCAGGGATAGGCAATCAGCCCCAGCATTTT
CDR3 protein: CASSIPGIGNQPQHF
clone size: .
J gene: TRBJ1-5
V gene: TRBV19
D gene: .

CDR3 DNA: TGTGCCAGCAGGGATACGGGGGGAGAAGATACGCAGTATTTT
CDR3 protein: CASRDTGGEDTQYF
clone size: few
J gene: TRBJ2-3
V gene: TRBV6-4
D gene: TRBD2

CDR3 DNA: TGTGCCAGCAGCTTAAGTGCAGGGGGAGAGGACTCACCCCTCCACTTT
CDR3 protein: CASSLSAGGEDSPLHF
clone size: .
J gene: TRBJ1-6
V gene: TRBV7-9
D gene: TRBD1

CDR3 DNA: TGTGCCAGCAGCTTAGCGTGGGGCAGGGGGCTGGCTGGGGCCAACGTCCTGACTTTC
CDR3 protein: CASSLAWGRGLAGANVLTF
clone size: .
J gene: TRBJ2-6
V gene: TRBV7-8
D gene: TRBD1

CDR3 DNA: TGTGCCAGCAGCGAAATTAGAAGACCAGGGGGCGGGGATGAGCAGTTCTTC
CDR3 protein: CASSEIRRPGGGDEQFF
clone size: .
J gene: TRBJ2-1
V gene: TRBV6-1
D gene: TRBD1

CDR3 DNA: TGTGCCAGCAGTGAATTGGTCGGGACAGCTTTTGGGCAGTACTTC
CDR3 protein: CASSELVGTAFGQYF
clone size: .
J gene: TRBJ2-7
V gene: TRBV6-1
D gene: TRBD1

CDR3 DNA: TGTGCCAGCAGCTTAGGACAGGGTTGGAATGAGCAGTTCTTC
CDR3 protein: CASSLGQGWNEQFF
clone size: .
J gene: TRBJ2-1
V gene: TRBV7-9
D gene: TRBD1

CDR3 DNA: TGTGCCAGCAGTGAAGCACGGGAGACCCAGTACTTC
CDR3 protein: CASSEARETQYF
clone size: .
J gene: TRBJ2-5
V gene: TRBV6-1
D gene: .

CDR3 DNA: TGCGCCAGCAGCCAAGATCAGGGACCCTGGGGGCTGGATGGCTACACCTTC
CDR3 protein: CASSQDQGPWGLDGYTF
clone size: .
J gene: TRBJ1-2
V gene: TRBV4-1
D gene: .

CDR3 DNA: TGTGCCAGCAGCTATTTCGACAGGGGGGATGGCTACACCTTC
CDR3 protein: CASSYFDRGDGYTF
clone size: .
J gene: TRBJ1-2
V gene: TRBV7-9
D gene: TRBD1

CDR3 DNA: TGCGCCAGCCTCCGACAGGGGGCGCAGGAGACCCAGTACTTC
CDR3 protein: CASLRQGAQETQYF
clone size: .
J gene: TRBJ2-5
V gene: TRBV23-1
D gene: TRBD1

CDR3 DNA: TGTGCCAGTAAAGAGGGGGCTCGCTTTAGGGAGCTGTTTTTT
CDR3 protein: CASKEGARFRELFF
clone size: .
J gene: TRBJ2-2
V gene: TRBV19
D gene: TRBD1

CDR3 DNA: TGCGCCAGCAGTCGGGAGACAGGGGCATCACCCCTCCACTTT
CDR3 protein: CASSRETGASPLHF
clone size: few
J gene: TRBJ1-6
V gene: TRBV5-1
D gene: TRBD1

CDR3 DNA: TGTGCCAGCAGCATACAGGGGTGGGGCACTGAAGCTTTCTTT
CDR3 protein: CASSIQGWGTEAFF
clone size: .
J gene: TRBJ1-1
V gene: TRBV2
D gene: TRBD1

CDR3 DNA: TGTGCCAGCAGAGACTCCGGGACATTCGGAAACACCATATATTTT
CDR3 protein: CASRDSGTFGNTIYF
clone size: .
J gene: TRBJ1-3
V gene: TRBV28
D gene: .

CDR3 DNA: TGCGCCAGCAGCCTCCTAACAGGGGTAGTCACTGAAGCTTTCTTT
CDR3 protein: CASSLLTGVVTEAFF
clone size: .
J gene: TRBJ1-1
V gene: TRBV4-1
D gene: TRBD1

CDR3 DNA: TGTGCCAGCAGTATTTCTAGCGGGTTATCGAACACCGGGGAGCTGTTTTTT
CDR3 protein: CASSISSGLSNTGELFF
clone size: few
J gene: TRBJ2-2
V gene: TRBV28
D gene: TRBD2

CDR3 DNA: TGTGCCAGCAACTGGGGACAGGGGAACACTGAAGCTTTCTTT
CDR3 protein: CASNWGQGNTEAFF
clone size: .
J gene: TRBJ1-1
V gene: TRBV27
D gene: TRBD1

CDR3 DNA: TGTGCCATCAGTGAGTCGGAACAGGGACGTTTCGGTCAGCCCCAGCATTTT
CDR3 protein: CAISESEQGRFGQPQHF
clone size: .
J gene: TRBJ1-5
V gene: TRBV10-3
D gene: .

CDR3 DNA: TGTGCCAGCAGCGTAGGGCCCTCCTCCAATGAGCAGTTCTTC
CDR3 protein: CASSVGPSSNEQFF
clone size: .
J gene: TRBJ2-1
V gene: TRBV9
D gene: .